A single sample is the source of the 14 T cell receptor beta chains below, sequenced in a study of T cell repertoires in cytomegalovirus infection. Their specific antigens are unknown. Each CDR3 protein is one row after TCRdb ran MiXCR on the reads. The sample contains about 89,000 distinct CDR3 sequences, around 32% of which appear only once. The input for sequencing was CD8+ T cells from cultured PBMCs, taken from culture after CMV antigen stimulation. The receptors were sampled from a human donor in good health (CMV status not recorded). Some clones in this sample may be carry-over from other donors' samples.

This clonotype was counted only a few times. The genes are TRBV7-9 and TRBJ1-2; maybe TRBD1 (5 bases). The CDR3 is made up of 12 amino acids. V lost 3 bases to trimming and J lost 5 bases, with 7 bases between them. Per germline, CDR1 SEHNR and CDR2 FQNEAQ (reference sequence). The CDR3 coding sequence is TGTGCCAGCAGCTTGGACACATATGGCTACACCTTC. Protein: CASSLDTYGYTF.

This rearrangement joins TRBV28 to TRBJ2-3, with D unclear. Germline CDR1 MDHEN, CDR2 SYDVKM. V lost 7 bases and J 6 bases, leaving 14 bases between the germline ends. The CDR3 consists of 13 residues. The CDR3 is CASKNPNLDTQYF. The CDR3 DNA reads as TGTGCCAGCAAAAATCCGAATTTGGATACGCAGTATTTT.

Only a few counts were recorded for this clonotype. This rearrangement joins TRBV6-1 to TRBJ2-7; 7 bases match TRBD2. CDR1 and CDR2 (germline): MNHNS, SASEGT. Losses at the gene ends were 10 bases for V and 0 bases for J; bases not matched to a gene: 3. CDR3 length: 12 residues. DNA for the CDR3: TGTGCCACTAGCGGAACCTCCTACGAGCAGTACTTC. This translates into CATSGTSYEQYF.

V and J are TRBV7-2 and TRBJ1-2; D is perhaps TRBD1 (5 bases). Germline CDR1 and CDR2: SGHTA and FQGNSA. The CDR3 is 14 amino acids. V was trimmed by 5 bases and J by 7 bases, leaving 17 bases between them. The CDR3 sequence: CASSHGTEERGYTF. The CDR3 DNA sequence: TGTGCCAGCAGCCACGGGACGGAGGAGCGTGGCTACACCTTC. Full variable domain (rest looked up from reference TRBV7-2 and TRBJ1-2): GAGVSQSPSNKVTEKGKDVELRCDPISGHTALYWYRQSLGQGLEFLIYFQGNSAPDKSGLPSDRFSAERTGGSVSTLTIQRTQQEDSAVYLCASSHGTEERGYTFGSGTRLTVV.

This clonotype occurred many times. V is TRBV4-1 and J is TRBJ1-2; D remains unclear. The germline V gene has CDR1 MGHRA and CDR2 YSYEKL. V was trimmed by 2 bases and J by 6 bases, leaving 10 bases between them. CDR3 length equals 13 residues. The CDR3 DNA sequence: TGCGCCAGCAGCCAAAGCAGAGTTCATGGCTACACCTTC. Protein sequence: CASSQSRVHGYTF.

The rearrangement joins TRBV5-6 to TRBJ1-2, with TRBD1 identical over 7 bases. V shed 4 bases, J shed 3 bases, and the junction held 6 bases outside the gene matches. CDR1 SGHDT and CDR2 YYEEEE come from the germline V gene. This CDR3 has 14 amino acids. DNA for the CDR3: TGTGCCAGCAGCGATGTCGGGACAGACTATGGCTACACCTTC. Amino acids: CASSDVGTDYGYTF.

This clonotype was seen at least ten times. The CDR3 reads CASSFPGQGLHTEAFF. CDR3 nucleotide sequence: TGTGCCAGCAGTTTCCCCGGGCAGGGGTTACACACTGAAGCTTTCTTT. The genes are TRBV28 and TRBJ1-1; tentative D call: TRBD1 (6 bases). The germline gives CDR1 MDHEN, CDR2 SYDVKM. The CDR3 spans 16 residues. V was cut by 3 bases and J by 3 bases, with 17 bases left in between.

In DNA, the CDR3 is TGTGCCAGCAGCTTGTTCGCGGGACCCGGCGACTATGGCTACACCTTC. This gives the protein CASSLFAGPGDYGYTF. The chain uses TRBV5-4 and TRBJ1-2, with D perhaps matching TRBD1 (5 bases). Germline loops: CDR1 SGHNT, CDR2 YYREEE (reference sequence). This CDR3 contains 16 residues. The V gene lost 1 base and the J gene lost 3 bases, with 16 bases spanning the gap. The variable domain in full, with the rest retrieved from reference TRBV5-4 and TRBJ1-2, is ETGVTQSPTHLIKTRGQQVTLRCSSQSGHNTVSWYQQALGQGPQFIFQYYREEENGRGNFPPRFSGLQFPNYSSELNVNALELDDSALYLCASSLFAGPGDYGYTFGSGTRLTVV.

The CDR3 bases are TGTGCCAGTAGAGTAGGGTCCCGCGACACCGGGGAGCTGTTTTTT. As protein: CASRVGSRDTGELFF. The rearrangement joins TRBV19 to TRBJ2-2; D not resolved. V dropped 6 bases and J dropped 3 bases, with 14 bases sitting between them. CDR1 and CDR2 from the germline V gene are LNHDA and SQIVND (reference sequence). The CDR3 spans 15 residues.

The chain links TRBV9 to TRBJ2-3, with 10 bases lining up with TRBD2. The CDR3 is 17 amino acids. V was pared by 0 bases and J by 2 bases, with 6 bases of the junction left unmatched. CDR1 and CDR2 (germline): SGDLS, YYNGEE. CDR3 sequence (DNA): TGTGCCAGCAGCGTAGAGTCCAGCGGGGGGGACACAGATACGCAGTATTTT. This encodes CASSVESSGGDTDTQYF.

Ten or more counts support this clonotype. V gene TRBV10-3 combines with J gene TRBJ1-3; D is uncertain. Germline loops: CDR1 ENHRY, CDR2 SYGVKD. The CDR3 has 13 residues. Between the trimmed V and J ends, which lost 9 bases and 0 bases, there was a span of 9 bases. The CDR3 DNA reads TGTGCCATTTCCCCGTACTCTGGAAACACCATATATTTT. Its protein product is CAISPYSGNTIYF.

There are a few counts of this clonotype. The rearrangement links TRBV10-3 to TRBJ2-3; D not certain. Trimming took 2 bases from V and 0 from J, leaving 12 bases between them. The length of the CDR3 is 16 residues. Looked up from germline, CDR1 is ENHRY and CDR2 is SYGVKD. CDR3: CAISEAPHGSTDTQYF. CDR3 DNA: TGTGCCATCAGTGAGGCGCCCCACGGGAGCACAGATACGCAGTATTTT.

The V gene is TRBV12-3 or TRBV12-4, the J gene TRBJ2-5, with unresolved D. V lost 1 base and J lost 5, with 17 bases in between. This CDR3 is built from 16 residues. The CDR3 here is CASSLDSPTLYETQYF. CDR3 nucleotide sequence: TGTGCCAGCAGTTTAGATAGCCCCACTCTATATGAGACCCAGTACTTC.

The chain carries TRBV12-3 or TRBV12-4 and TRBJ2-1, with 9 bases aligning to TRBD1. This CDR3 has 16 amino acids. After removal of 5 bases from V and 8 bases from J, the junction contained 13 bases not matched to a gene. As DNA, the CDR3 is TGTGCCAGCAGTCCCTGGGGGACAGGGAGCTTCCATGAGCAGTTCTTC. Its translation: CASSPWGTGSFHEQFF.